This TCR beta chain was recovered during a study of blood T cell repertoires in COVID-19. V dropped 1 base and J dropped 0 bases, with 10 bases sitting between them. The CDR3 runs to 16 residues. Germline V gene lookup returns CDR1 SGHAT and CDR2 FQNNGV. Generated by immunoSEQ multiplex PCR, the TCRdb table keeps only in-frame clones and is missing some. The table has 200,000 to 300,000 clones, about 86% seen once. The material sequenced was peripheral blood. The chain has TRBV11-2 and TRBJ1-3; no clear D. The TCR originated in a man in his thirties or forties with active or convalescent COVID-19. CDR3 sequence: CASSLVGSTSGNTIYF. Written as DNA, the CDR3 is TGTGCCAGCAGCTTAGTTGGCAGTACCTCTGGAAACACCATATATTTT.